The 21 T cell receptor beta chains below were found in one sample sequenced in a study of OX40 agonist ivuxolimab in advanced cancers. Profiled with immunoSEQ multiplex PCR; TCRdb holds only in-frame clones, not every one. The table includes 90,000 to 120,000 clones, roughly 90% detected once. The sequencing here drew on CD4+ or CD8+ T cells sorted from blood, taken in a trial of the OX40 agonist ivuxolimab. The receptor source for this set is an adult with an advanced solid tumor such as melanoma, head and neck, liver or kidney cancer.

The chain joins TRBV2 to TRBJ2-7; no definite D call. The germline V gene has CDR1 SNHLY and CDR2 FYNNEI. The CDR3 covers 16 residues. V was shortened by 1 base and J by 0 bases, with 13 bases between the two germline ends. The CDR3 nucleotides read TGTGCCAGCAGTGAAGGCCTTGGCTCCAGCTCCTACGAGCAGTACTTC. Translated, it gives CASSEGLGSSSYEQYF.

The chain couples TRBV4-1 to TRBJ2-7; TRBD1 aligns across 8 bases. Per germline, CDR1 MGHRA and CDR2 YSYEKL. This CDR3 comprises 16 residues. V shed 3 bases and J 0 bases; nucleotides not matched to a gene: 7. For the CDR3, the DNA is TGCGCCAGCAGCCAGTACACAGGGGGTTTCTCCTACGAGCAGTACTTC. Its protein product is CASSQYTGGFSYEQYF.

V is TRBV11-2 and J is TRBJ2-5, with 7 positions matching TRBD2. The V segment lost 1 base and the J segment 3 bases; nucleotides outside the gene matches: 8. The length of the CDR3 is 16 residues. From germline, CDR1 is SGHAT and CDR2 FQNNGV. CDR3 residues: CASSLGVSGGEETQYF. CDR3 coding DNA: TGTGCCAGCAGCTTAGGTGTGTCGGGAGGTGAAGAGACCCAGTACTTC.

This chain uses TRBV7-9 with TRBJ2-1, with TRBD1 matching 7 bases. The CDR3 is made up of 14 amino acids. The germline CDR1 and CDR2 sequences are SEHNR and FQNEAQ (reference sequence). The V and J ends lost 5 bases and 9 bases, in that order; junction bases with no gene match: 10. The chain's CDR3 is CASSPPDRVGEQFF. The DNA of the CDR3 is TGTGCCAGCAGCCCCCCCGACAGGGTTGGTGAGCAGTTCTTC.

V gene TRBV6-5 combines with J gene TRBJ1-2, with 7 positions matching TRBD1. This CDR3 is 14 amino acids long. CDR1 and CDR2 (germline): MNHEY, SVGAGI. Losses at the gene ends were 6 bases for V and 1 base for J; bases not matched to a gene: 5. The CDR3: CASRPGQNNYGYTF. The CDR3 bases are TGTGCCAGCAGACCGGGACAGAATAACTATGGCTACACCTTC.

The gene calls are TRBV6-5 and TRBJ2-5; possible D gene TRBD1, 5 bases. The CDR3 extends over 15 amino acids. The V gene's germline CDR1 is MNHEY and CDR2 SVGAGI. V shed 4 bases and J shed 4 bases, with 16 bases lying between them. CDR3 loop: CASSFRGSPSETQYF. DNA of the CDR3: TGTGCCAGCAGTTTTAGGGGAAGCCCCTCAGAGACCCAGTACTTC.

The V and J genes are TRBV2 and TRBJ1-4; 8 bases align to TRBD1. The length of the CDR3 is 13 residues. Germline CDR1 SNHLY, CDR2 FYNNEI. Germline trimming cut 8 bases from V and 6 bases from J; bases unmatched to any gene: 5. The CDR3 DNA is TGTGCCAGCTACACAGGGGGTGATGAAAAACTGTTTTTT. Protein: CASYTGGDEKLFF.

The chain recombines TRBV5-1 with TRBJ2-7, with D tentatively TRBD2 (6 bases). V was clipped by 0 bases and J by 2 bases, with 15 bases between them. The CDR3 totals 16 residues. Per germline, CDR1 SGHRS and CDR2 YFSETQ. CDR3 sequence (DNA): TGCGCCAGCAGCTTGGGTGCGGGAATCGGAACCTACGAGCAGTACTTC. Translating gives CASSLGAGIGTYEQYF.

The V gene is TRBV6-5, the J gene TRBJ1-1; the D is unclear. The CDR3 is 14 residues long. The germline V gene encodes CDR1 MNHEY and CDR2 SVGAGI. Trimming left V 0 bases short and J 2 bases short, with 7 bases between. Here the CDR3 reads CASSYSRQNTEAFF. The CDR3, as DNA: TGTGCCAGCAGTTACTCACGACAAAACACTGAAGCTTTCTTT.

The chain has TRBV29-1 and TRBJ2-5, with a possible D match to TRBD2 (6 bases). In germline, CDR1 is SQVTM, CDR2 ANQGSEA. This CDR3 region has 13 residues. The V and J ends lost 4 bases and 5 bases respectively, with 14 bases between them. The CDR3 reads CSVAPSVRETQYF. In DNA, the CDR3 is TGCAGCGTTGCGCCTAGCGTGAGGGAGACCCAGTACTTC.

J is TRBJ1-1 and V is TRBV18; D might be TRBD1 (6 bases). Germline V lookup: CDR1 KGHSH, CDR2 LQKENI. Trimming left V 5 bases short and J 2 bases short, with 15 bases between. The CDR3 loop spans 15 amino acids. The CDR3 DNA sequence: TGTGCCAGCTCATCCCCGGGGGCCGTTAACACTGAAGCTTTCTTT. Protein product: CASSSPGAVNTEAFF. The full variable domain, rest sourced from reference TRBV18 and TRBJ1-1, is NAGVMQNPRHLVRRRGQEARLRCSPMKGHSHVYWYRQLPEEGLKFMVYLQKENIIDESGMPKERFSAEFPKEGPSILRIQQVVRGDSAAYFCASSSPGAVNTEAFFGQGTRLTVV.

The CDR3 region is CASSGQNNYGYTF. The CDR3 DNA sequence: TGTGCCAGCAGTGGACAGAACAACTATGGCTACACCTTC. This chain links TRBV6-6 with TRBJ1-2; TRBD1 might be the D (6 bases). V was pared by 5 bases and J by 2 bases, with 9 bases between. CDR1 is MNHNY and CDR2 is SVGAGI in the germline V gene (reference sequence). The CDR3 loop spans 13 amino acids.

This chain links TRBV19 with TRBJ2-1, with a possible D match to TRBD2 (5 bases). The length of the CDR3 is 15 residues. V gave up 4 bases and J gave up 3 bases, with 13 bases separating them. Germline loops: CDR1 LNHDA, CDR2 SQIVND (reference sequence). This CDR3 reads CASSTPFAGYNEQFF. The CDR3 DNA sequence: TGTGCCAGTAGTACTCCCTTTGCGGGCTACAATGAGCAGTTCTTC.

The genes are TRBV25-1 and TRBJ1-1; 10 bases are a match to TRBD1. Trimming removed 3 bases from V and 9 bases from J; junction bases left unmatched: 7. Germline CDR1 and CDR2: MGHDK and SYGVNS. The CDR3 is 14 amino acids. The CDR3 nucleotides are TGTGCCAGCAGTGATTGGGACAGGGGCCCTAAAGCTTTCTTT. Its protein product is CASSDWDRGPKAFF.

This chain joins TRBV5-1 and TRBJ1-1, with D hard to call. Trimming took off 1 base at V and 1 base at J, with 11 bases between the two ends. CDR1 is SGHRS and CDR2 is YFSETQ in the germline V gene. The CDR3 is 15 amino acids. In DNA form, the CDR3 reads TGCGCCAGCAGCTTGTCTACAGCAACGAACACTGAAGCTTTCTTT. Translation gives CASSLSTATNTEAFF.

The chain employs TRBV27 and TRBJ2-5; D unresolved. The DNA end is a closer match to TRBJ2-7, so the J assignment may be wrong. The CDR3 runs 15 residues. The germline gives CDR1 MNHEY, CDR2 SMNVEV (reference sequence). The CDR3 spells CASSFRQASSYEQYF. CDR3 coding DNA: TGTGCCAGCAGTTTTAGGCAGGCCAGCTCCTACGAGCAGTACTTC.

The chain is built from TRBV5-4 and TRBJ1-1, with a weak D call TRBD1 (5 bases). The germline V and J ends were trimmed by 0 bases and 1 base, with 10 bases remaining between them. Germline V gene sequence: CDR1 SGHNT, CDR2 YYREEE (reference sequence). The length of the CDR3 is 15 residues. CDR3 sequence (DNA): TGTGCCAGCAGCTTGGCCAGGGAGGGGAACACTGAAGCTTTCTTT. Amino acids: CASSLAREGNTEAFF.

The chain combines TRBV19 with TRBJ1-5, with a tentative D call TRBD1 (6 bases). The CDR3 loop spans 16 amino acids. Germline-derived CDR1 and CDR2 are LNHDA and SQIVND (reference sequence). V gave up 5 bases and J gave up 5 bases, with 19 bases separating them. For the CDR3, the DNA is TGTGCCAGTAGTTTGAGGACAGCACTCCTTTATCAGCCCCAGCATTTT. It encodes CASSLRTALLYQPQHF.

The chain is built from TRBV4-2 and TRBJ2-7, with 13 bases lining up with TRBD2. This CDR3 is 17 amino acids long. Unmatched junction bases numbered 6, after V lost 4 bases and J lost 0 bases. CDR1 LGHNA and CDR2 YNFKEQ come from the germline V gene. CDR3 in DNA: TGTGCCAGCAGCCCGGGACTAGCGGGGACTAGCTCCTACGAGCAGTACTTC. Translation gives CASSPGLAGTSSYEQYF.

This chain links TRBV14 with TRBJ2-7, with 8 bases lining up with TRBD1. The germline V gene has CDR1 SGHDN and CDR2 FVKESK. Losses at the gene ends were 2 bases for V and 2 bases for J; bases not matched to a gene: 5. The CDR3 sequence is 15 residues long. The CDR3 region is CASSQWGQAAYEQYF. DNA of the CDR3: TGTGCCAGCAGCCAATGGGGACAGGCTGCCTACGAGCAGTACTTC.

The CDR3 reads CASSVGDSSYEQYF. CDR3 in DNA: TGTGCCAGCAGCGTAGGGGACAGCTCCTACGAGCAGTACTTC. The V gene is TRBV9, the J gene TRBJ2-7; 7 bases agree with TRBD1. V lost 0 bases and J lost 0; bases outside the gene matches: 0. The CDR3 runs 14 residues. Germline CDR1 and CDR2: SGDLS and YYNGEE.